What follows are 14 T cell receptor beta chains derived from one specimen sequenced in a study of blood T cell repertoires in COVID-19. Method: immunoSEQ multiplex PCR; TCRdb's copy keeps in-frame clones and lacks some. The repertoire holds 200,000 to 250,000 clones, with roughly nine tenths as singletons. The sample consisted of peripheral blood. The receptors originated from a man between 65 and 85 years old with acute or convalescent COVID-19.

This chain joins TRBV3-1 (or the pseudogene TRBV3-2) and TRBJ2-2, with 9 bases identical to TRBD2. The CDR3 consists of 16 residues. Germline assignment: CDR1 LGHDT and CDR2 YNNKEL (reference sequence). V shed 2 bases and J 4 bases; nucleotides not matched to a gene: 5. This CDR3 is CASSQSGTSPTGELFF. The CDR3 coding sequence is TGTGCCAGCAGCCAATCCGGGACTAGCCCCACCGGGGAGCTGTTTTTT.

This clone was counted once. This chain links TRBV7-8 with TRBJ2-4, with D possibly matching TRBD2 (5 bases). From germline, CDR1 is SGHVS and CDR2 FQNEAQ. The CDR3 extends over 15 amino acids. V gave up 5 bases and J gave up 7 bases, with 18 bases separating them. DNA of the CDR3: TGTGCCAGCAGCCTACCGGACTCGAGGGTTAACATTCAGTACTTC. It codes for CASSLPDSRVNIQYF.

The V gene is TRBV7-6, the J gene TRBJ2-3; 7 bases are a match to TRBD1. The CDR3 consists of 15 residues. J lost 5 bases, V lost 5 bases, and 10 bases had no gene match. The germline gives CDR1 SGHVS, CDR2 FNYEAQ. In DNA, the CDR3 is TGTGCCAGCAGCACCCAGGACAGGCCCGGAGATACGCAGTATTTT. Translating it yields CASSTQDRPGDTQYF.

The sample holds a few counts of this clone. This chain links TRBV5-1 with TRBJ1-1; 7 bases align to TRBD1. Per the germline V gene, CDR1 is SGHRS and CDR2 is YFSETQ. J was trimmed by 5 bases and V by 4 bases; bases with no gene match: 8. There are 14 residues in the CDR3. CDR3 sequence (DNA): TGCGCCAGCAGCACGACAGGGTTAGTGACTGAAGCTTTCTTT. The encoded protein is CASSTTGLVTEAFF.

The V gene is TRBV28, the J gene TRBJ2-3, with 8 positions matching TRBD2. The CDR3 sequence is 13 residues long. Germline CDR1 reads MDHEN; CDR2 reads SYDVKM. CDR3 residues: CGASGRPTDTQYF. In nucleotides, the CDR3 is TGTGGTGCTAGCGGGCGCCCCACAGATACGCAGTATTTT.

As DNA, the CDR3 is TGTGCCAGCAGCCCCCTCCCGAGTGAGCAGTTCTTC. Encoded protein: CASSPLPSEQFF. The V and J genes are TRBV12-3 or TRBV12-4 and TRBJ2-1; D is unresolved. Trimming took 6 bases from V and 9 from J, leaving 12 bases between them. The CDR3 covers 12 residues.

This clone showed up just a few times. This chain links TRBV19 with TRBJ1-3; maybe TRBD1 (6 bases). The CDR3 length is 17 residues. CDR1 and CDR2 (germline): LNHDA, SQIVND (reference sequence). V lost 1 base, J lost 0 bases, and 13 bases lay in between. The chain's CDR3 is CASSIGGQLISGNTIYF. In nucleotides, the CDR3 is TGTGCCAGTAGTATAGGCGGACAGCTGATCTCTGGAAACACCATATATTTT.

The rearrangement joins TRBV28 to TRBJ2-5; 10 bases line up with TRBD1. The CDR3 contains 15 residues. Germline CDR1 reads MDHEN; CDR2 reads SYDVKM. Trimming cost V 4 bases and J 2 bases; bases outside gene matches: 4. In DNA form, the CDR3 reads TGTGCCAGCAGTTCGGGACAGGGGCTGCAAGAGACCCAGTACTTC. Its protein is CASSSGQGLQETQYF.

The J gene is TRBJ2-7, the V gene TRBV5-6; D is unresolved. CDR3 size: 15 residues. Germline lookup yields CDR1 SGHDT and CDR2 YYEEEE. V was cut by 1 base and J by 0 bases, with 11 bases left in between. As DNA, the CDR3 is TGTGCCAGCAGCTTGTGGCGGCAGTACTCCTACGAGCAGTACTTC. Its protein product is CASSLWRQYSYEQYF.

This rearrangement joins TRBV18 to TRBJ1-3; 9 bases align to TRBD1. Germline V gives CDR1 KGHSH, CDR2 LQKENI. With V trimmed by 3 bases and J by 4 bases, 4 bases remained unmatched. The CDR3 covers 15 residues. As DNA, the CDR3 is TGTGCCAGCTCACCGGGACAGGGCCCCGGAAACACCATATATTTT. This gives the protein CASSPGQGPGNTIYF.

On this clone: One end of the junction does not line up with germline, which may come from a read error. J is TRBJ1-1 and V is TRBV2, with D tentatively TRBD1 (6 bases). Germline V gives CDR1 SNHLY, CDR2 FYNNEI. The CDR3 runs to 14 residues. CDR3 DNA sequence: TGTGCCAGCGGTGACGGAACAGGGCTCCCTGAAGCTTTCTTT. Amino acids: CASGDGTGLPEAFF.

In this sample, this clone turned up once. The chain links TRBV7-3 to TRBJ1-6; no definite D call. Trimming cost V 5 bases and J 7 bases, with 9 bases left between them. The CDR3 totals 13 residues. The germline V gene encodes CDR1 SGHTA and CDR2 FQGTGA. The CDR3 protein is CASSLKSNSPLHF. The DNA of the CDR3 is TGTGCCAGCAGCCTTAAATCGAATTCACCCCTCCACTTT.

The chain uses TRBV19 and TRBJ2-2, with D possibly matching TRBD2 (6 bases). The CDR3 spans 14 residues. From germline, CDR1 is LNHDA and CDR2 SQIVND (reference sequence). V lost 7 bases, J lost 4 bases, and 13 bases lay in between. The CDR3 sequence: CASNGGKGTGELFF. CDR3 nucleotides: TGTGCCAGTAATGGGGGGAAGGGCACCGGGGAGCTGTTTTTT. The entire variable domain, with the rest obtained from reference TRBV19 and TRBJ2-2, is as follows: DGGITQSPKYLFRKEGQNVTLSCEQNLNHDAMYWYRQDPGQGLRLIYYSQIVNDFQKGDIAEGYSVSREKKESFPLTVTSAQKNPTAFYLCASNGGKGTGELFFGEGSRLTVL.

The gene calls are TRBV9 and TRBJ2-1; D is possibly TRBD2 (6 bases). Germline V gives CDR1 SGDLS, CDR2 YYNGEE. The CDR3 has 14 residues. The V end lost 0 bases, the J end lost 2 bases, and 6 bases lay between the germline ends. CDR3 bases: TGTGCCAGCAGCGTAGGCGGGACCTACAATGAGCAGTTCTTC. Protein: CASSVGGTYNEQFF. The full variable domain, in which reference TRBV9 and TRBJ2-1 provide the parts outside the CDR3, is DSGVTQTPKHLITATGQRVTLRCSPRSGDLSVYWYQQSLDQGLQFLIQYYNGEERAKGNILERFSAQQFPDLHSELNLSSLELGDSALYFCASSVGGTYNEQFFGPGTRLTVL.